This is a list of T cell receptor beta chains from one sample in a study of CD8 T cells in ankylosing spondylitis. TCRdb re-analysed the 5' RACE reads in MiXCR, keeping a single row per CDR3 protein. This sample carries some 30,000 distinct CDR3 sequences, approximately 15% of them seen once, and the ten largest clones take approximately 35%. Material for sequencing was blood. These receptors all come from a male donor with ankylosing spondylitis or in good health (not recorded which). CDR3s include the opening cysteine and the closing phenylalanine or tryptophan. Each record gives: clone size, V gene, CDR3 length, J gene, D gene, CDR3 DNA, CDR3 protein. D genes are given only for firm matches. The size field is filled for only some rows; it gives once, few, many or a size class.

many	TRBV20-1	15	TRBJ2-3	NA	TGCAGTGCTAGAGATGACAGATCTGGTACAGATACGCAGTATTTT	CSARDDRSGTDTQYF
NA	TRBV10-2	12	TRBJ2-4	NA	TGCGCCAGCAGTGAAGGACGGAACATTCAGTACTTC	CASSEGRNIQYF
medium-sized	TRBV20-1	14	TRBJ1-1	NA	TGCAGTGCTAGAGAACCAGGGAGGGACACTGAAGCTTTCTTT	CSAREPGRDTEAFF
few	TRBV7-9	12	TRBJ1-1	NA	TGTGCCAGCAGCTTAGTTCCAGGTGAAGCTTTCTTT	CASSLVPGEAFF
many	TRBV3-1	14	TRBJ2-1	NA	TGTGCCAGCAGCCAAGTTAGGCGTAAGTTTTCGCATTTCTTC	CASSQVRRKFSHFF
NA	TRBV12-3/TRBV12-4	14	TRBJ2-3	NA	TGTGCCAGCAGTTTAGCGGGCAGGTCGGATACGCAGTATTTT	CASSLAGRSDTQYF
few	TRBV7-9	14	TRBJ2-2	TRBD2	TGTGCCAGCAGGGAGCGGGGGAACACCGGGGAGCTGTTTTTT	CASRERGNTGELFF
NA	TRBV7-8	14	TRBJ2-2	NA	TGTGCCAGCAGCTTAGCGATCGCCACCGGGGAGCTGTTTTTT	CASSLAIATGELFF
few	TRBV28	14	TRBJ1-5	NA	TGTGCCAGCAGTTTATCTGGGAGCAATCAGCCCCAGCATTTT	CASSLSGSNQPQHF
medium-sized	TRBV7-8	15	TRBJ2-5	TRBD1	TGTGCCAGCAGACCCGACAGGGGAGTCTGGGAGACCCAGTACTTC	CASRPDRGVWETQYF
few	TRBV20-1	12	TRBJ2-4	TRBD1	TGCAGTGCTGCTGGACAGGAAAACATTCAGTACTTC	CSAAGQENIQYF
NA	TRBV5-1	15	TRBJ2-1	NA	TGCGCCAGCAGCCAAGACCCCCAGGAATCGAATGAGCAGTTCTTC	CASSQDPQESNEQFF
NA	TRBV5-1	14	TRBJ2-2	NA	TGCGCCAGCAGCCTGGCTATGAACACCGGGGAGCTGTTTTTT	CASSLAMNTGELFF
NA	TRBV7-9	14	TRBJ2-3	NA	TGTGCCAGCAGCCCCGGGGCCGACACAGATACGCAGTATTTT	CASSPGADTDTQYF
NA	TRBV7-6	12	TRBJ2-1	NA	TGTGCCAGCAGCTCTCCGAGCAATGAGCAGTTCTTC	CASSSPSNEQFF
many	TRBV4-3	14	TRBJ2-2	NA	TGCGCCAGCAGCCAGGGACACTACACCGGGGAGCTGTTTTTT	CASSQGHYTGELFF
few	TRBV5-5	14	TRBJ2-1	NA	TGTGCCAGCAGCTTGGCCACGAGGGGGGGTGAGCAGTTCTTC	CASSLATRGGEQFF
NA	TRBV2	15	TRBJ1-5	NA	TGTGCCAGCAGTGAAGCGGAAGGGGCCCGACAGCCCCAGCATTTT	CASSEAEGARQPQHF
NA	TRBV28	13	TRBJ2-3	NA	TGTGCCAGCAGTTTTGGCAGCACAGATACGCAGTATTTT	CASSFGSTDTQYF
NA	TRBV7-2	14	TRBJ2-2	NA	TGTGCCAGCAGCTTCAACCATAACACCGGGGAGCTGTTTTTT	CASSFNHNTGELFF
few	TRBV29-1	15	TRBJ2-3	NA	TGCAGCGTTAGGCCTCTACTTTCTAGCACAGATACGCAGTATTTT	CSVRPLLSSTDTQYF
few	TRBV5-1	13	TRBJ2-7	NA	TGCGCCAGCAGGTTGGGGACGGGGGACGAGCAGTACTTC	CASRLGTGDEQYF
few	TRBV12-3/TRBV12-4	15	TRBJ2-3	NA	TGTGCCAGCAGTTTTAGCCAGGCATTCACAGATACGCAGTATTTT	CASSFSQAFTDTQYF
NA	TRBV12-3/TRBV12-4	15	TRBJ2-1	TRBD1	TGTGCCAGCAGTTTTGGGGACAGGGGCTACAATGAGCAGTTCTTC	CASSFGDRGYNEQFF
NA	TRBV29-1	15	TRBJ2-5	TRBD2	TGCAGCGCCGACGGACTAGCGGGAGATCTGGAGACCCAGTACTTC	CSADGLAGDLETQYF
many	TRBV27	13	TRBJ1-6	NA	TGTGCCAGCAGCTTGTCGGGGGGTTCACCCCTCCACTTT	CASSLSGGSPLHF
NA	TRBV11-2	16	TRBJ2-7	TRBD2	TGTGCCAGCACCACCTTTGGCGGGAGGGCCGTCTACGAGCAGTACTTC	CASTTFGGRAVYEQYF
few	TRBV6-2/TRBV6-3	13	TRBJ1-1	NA	TGTGCCAGCAGTTACTTCCGGGACACTGAAGCTTTCTTT	CASSYFRDTEAFF
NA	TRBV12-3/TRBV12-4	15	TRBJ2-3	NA	TGTGCCAGCAGTTTCGCGAACAGAGGCACAGATACGCAGTATTTT	CASSFANRGTDTQYF
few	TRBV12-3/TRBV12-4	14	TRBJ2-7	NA	TGTGCCAGCAGTATTACCGGGGGCTCCTACGAGCAGTACTTC	CASSITGGSYEQYF
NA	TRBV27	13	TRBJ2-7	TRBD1	TGTGCCAGCAGTTTACTGACAGGGTACGAGCAGTACTTC	CASSLLTGYEQYF
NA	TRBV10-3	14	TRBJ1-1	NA	TGTGCCATCAGTGAGGGCGGGAAGTACACTGAAGCTTTCTTT	CAISEGGKYTEAFF
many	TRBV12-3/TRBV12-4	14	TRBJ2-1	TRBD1	TGTGCCAGCAGTTTTACAGGGGGAATGCATGAGCAGTTCTTC	CASSFTGGMHEQFF
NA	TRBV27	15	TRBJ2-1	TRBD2	TGTGCCAGCACCATTAGCGGGAGGGTTTACAATGAGCAGTTCTTC	CASTISGRVYNEQFF
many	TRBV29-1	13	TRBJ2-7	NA	TGCAGCGTATCACCACGGGGCCGGGACGAGCAGTACTTC	CSVSPRGRDEQYF
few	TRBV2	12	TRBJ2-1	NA	TGTGCCAGCAGAGGCCCGGGCAATGAGCAGTTCTTC	CASRGPGNEQFF
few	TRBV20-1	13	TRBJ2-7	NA	TGCAGTGCCCCTCTCCCCCTTACTAACGAGCAGTACTTC	CSAPLPLTNEQYF
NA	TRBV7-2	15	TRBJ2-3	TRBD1	TGTGCCAGCAGCAACAGGGGGCAAAGTACAGATACGCAGTATTTT	CASSNRGQSTDTQYF
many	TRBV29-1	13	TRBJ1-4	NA	TGCAGCGCAGGGACCGACCTAAATGAAAAACTGTTTTTT	CSAGTDLNEKLFF
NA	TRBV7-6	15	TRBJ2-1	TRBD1	TGTGCCAGCAGCTCCGGGACAGAGAGTTACAATGAGCAGTTCTTC	CASSSGTESYNEQFF
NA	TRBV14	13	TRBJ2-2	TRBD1	TGTGCCAGCAGCGGGACAGGAACCGGGGAGCTGTTTTTT	CASSGTGTGELFF
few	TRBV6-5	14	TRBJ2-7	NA	TGTGCCAGCAGTTACAGCCCGCAGTCCTACGAGCAGTACTTC	CASSYSPQSYEQYF